Included here is one T cell receptor (beta chain) sequence, with context. Antigen: not known. The V and J ends lost 5 bases and 7 bases respectively, with 8 bases between them. This CDR3 has 12 residues. The germline V gene encodes CDR1 SEHNR and CDR2 FQNEAQ (reference sequence). This record comes from a study of shared clonotypes between healthy human individuals. Study-level findings and limits: Blood alone was sampled, and tissue repertoires likely differ. Clonotype sharing among donors was expected to depend on sequencing depth.

Assay: immunoSEQ multiplex PCR; the TCRdb copy retains only in-frame clones and omits some. The sample holds 1.5 million to 1.9 million clones; approximately 98% are singletons and the top ten take about 0.42%. This sequence originates from a man between 25 and 39 years old in good health. The chain couples TRBV7-9 to TRBJ1-4; no clear D. The sequencing sample was made of naive CD4+ T cells sorted from blood. Subset indicated: CD45RA+ positively selected. CDR3 nucleotides: TGTGCCAGCAGCCAGGTGGTTGAAAAACTGTTTTTT. It codes for CASSQVVEKLFF. Together with reference TRBV7-9 and TRBJ1-4, the CDR3 gives the full variable domain: DTGVSQNPRHKITKRGQNVTFRCDPISEHNRLYWYRQTLGQGPEFLTYFQNEAQLEKSRLLSDRFSAERPKGSFSTLEIQRTEQGDSAMYLCASSQVVEKLFFGSGTQLSVL.